The clone carrying this T cell receptor beta chain has a count of ten or more. The data originate from a study of prognosis after radiotherapy for stage I lung cancer. Overall study context: For radiotherapy, patients got SBRT split into 3 to 5 fractions, giving a biologically effective dose of at least 100 Gy.

Amplification of TCR beta CDR3 from genomic DNA used two-round multiplex PCR. Amplification during the initial PCR round employed primers specific to each TRBV and TRBJ gene. Using its own MiXCR run on the multiplex PCR reads, TCRdb lists one record per CDR3 protein. The repertoire holds some 38,000 distinct CDR3 sequences, with about 24% as singletons. The sequence came from a donor over 45 with non-small cell lung cancer. The specimen comprised PBMCs, sampled before or after stereotactic body radiation therapy (not recorded which).

This chain's CDR3 is CASGQWDLTDTQYF. As DNA, the CDR3 is TGTGCTAGTGGCCAATGGGACTTAACAGATACGCAGTATTTT. This chain connects TRBV12-5 to TRBJ2-3; TRBD2 is a possible D gene (6 bases). The length of the CDR3 is 14 residues. The V gene's germline CDR1 is LGHNT and CDR2 FRNRAP. With 6 bases removed from V and 3 bases from J, the gap between germline ends came to 13 bases.